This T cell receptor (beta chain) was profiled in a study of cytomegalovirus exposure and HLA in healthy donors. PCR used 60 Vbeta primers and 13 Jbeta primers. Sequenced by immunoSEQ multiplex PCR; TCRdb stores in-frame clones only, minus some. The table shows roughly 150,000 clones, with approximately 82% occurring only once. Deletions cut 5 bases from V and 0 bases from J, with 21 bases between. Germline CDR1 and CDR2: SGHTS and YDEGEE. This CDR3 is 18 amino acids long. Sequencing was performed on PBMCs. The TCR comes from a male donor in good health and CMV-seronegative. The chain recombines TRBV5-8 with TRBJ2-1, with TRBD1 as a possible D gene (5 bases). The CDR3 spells CASSSASRVARSYNEQFF. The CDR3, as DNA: TGTGCCAGCAGTTCCGCCAGCAGGGTAGCCCGCTCCTACAATGAGCAGTTCTTC. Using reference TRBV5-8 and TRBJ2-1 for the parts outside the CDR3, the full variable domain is EAGVTQSPTHLIKTRGQQATLRCSPISGHTSVYWYQQALGLGLQFLLWYDEGEERNRGNFPPRFSGRQFPNYSSELNVNALELEDSALYLCASSSASRVARSYNEQFFGPGTRLTVL.